Described below is a single TCR beta chain sequence and its context. The antigen it binds to is not known. It has no much larger one-base neighbor in the sample; base qualities were not kept. These data come from a study of T cell responses to AZD1222 COVID-19 vaccine (dated by TCRdb to the early 2020s). At the level of the whole study: AZD1222 recipients given second doses at about 4 weeks or at about 12 weeks were pooled, since spike-specific TCR depth and breadth were not found to differ between the two schedules. A total of 230 to 250 trial participants underwent TCR sequencing, of whom nearly 210 received two doses of AZD1222 and about 26 received two doses of the MenACWY control vaccine. Trial participants were enrolled into age subgroups of 18-55, 56-69 and 70-plus years, which contained 148, 28 and 57 TCR-sequenced participants, respectively. What the research found in general, with its limitations: After two AZD1222 doses, both the breadth and the depth of spike-specific TCRs were significantly higher than at day 0 and than in MenACWY recipients. In the small 56-69-year group, the increase in depth fell short of significance, most likely because of low power. Conclusions about previously exposed vaccinees are limited because only a handful of AZD1222 recipients were SARS-CoV-2 seropositive at baseline. The whole spike protein was spanned by vaccine-associated CD4 TCRs, and dominant responses were seen in regions 160-218 and 743-854. No day 14 peak-response samples were available, so repertoires were characterized only after the peak T cell response. Participants were mostly white British and included more females than males, and it was suggested by the authors that clonal diversity may have been underestimated. Reportedly, close to half of the unique spike-specific TCRs recognized epitopes lying outside the regions that are mutated in the B.1.351 and B.1.1.7 variants.

The germline V gene yields MNHEY for CDR1 and SVGAGI for CDR2. The CDR3, from cysteine to phenylalanine, totals 13 residues. The DNA shown is the 39-base CDR3, in frame from base 1. For this chain, trimming is 6 bases at the V end and 4 bases at the J end, and the number of junction bases without a gene match is 5. This specimen's time point label, interpreted: baseline before first vaccination. Samples from vaccinated people were obtained from the UK trials COV001 and COV002, which included a single-blind randomized controlled phase 2/3 trial of AZD1222 (ChAdOx1 nCoV-19) in healthy adults. For TCRbeta chain sequencing, PBMC samples from trial participants were taken at day 0 and at day 28 after the second dose. The CDR3 regions of human TCRbeta chains were analyzed by immunosequencing. In the authors' own workflow: Repertoire TCRs were matched against a reference library of SARS-CoV-2-specific TCRs generated with the MIRA antigen-specificity platform. Breadth meant the fraction of unique TCRs that were SARS-CoV-2-associated, whereas depth meant the fraction of total T cells that were SARS-CoV-2-associated. Each spike-specific TCR was assigned to its reactive spike region and to a CD4 or CD8 class using the MIRA data. Log10-transformed breadth and depth values were compared by one-way ANOVA with Sidak's multiple comparisons tests. TCRdb took this table from immuneACCESS and kept in-frame rearrangements with V and J called. Such tables lack part of the clones; where checked against another copy, unresolved V genes explain under half of the gap, and the rest is unexplained. The V and J calls and the clone size are those of that table, but D and trimming were determined from the DNA. Recorded for this sample are about 150,000 clones; roughly 91% of them occurred a single time. Approximately 2% of the sample is held by the ten biggest clonotypes.

Material: peripheral blood, obtained on day 0 of AZD1222 vaccination. This sequence uses TRBV6-5 and TRBJ1-2; 7 junctional bases match TRBD1. The receptor's source is an adult in good health. The CDR3 sequence is CASRADRAYGYTF. The nucleotide sequence is TGTGCCAGCAGGGCCGACAGGGCCTATGGCTACACCTTC.